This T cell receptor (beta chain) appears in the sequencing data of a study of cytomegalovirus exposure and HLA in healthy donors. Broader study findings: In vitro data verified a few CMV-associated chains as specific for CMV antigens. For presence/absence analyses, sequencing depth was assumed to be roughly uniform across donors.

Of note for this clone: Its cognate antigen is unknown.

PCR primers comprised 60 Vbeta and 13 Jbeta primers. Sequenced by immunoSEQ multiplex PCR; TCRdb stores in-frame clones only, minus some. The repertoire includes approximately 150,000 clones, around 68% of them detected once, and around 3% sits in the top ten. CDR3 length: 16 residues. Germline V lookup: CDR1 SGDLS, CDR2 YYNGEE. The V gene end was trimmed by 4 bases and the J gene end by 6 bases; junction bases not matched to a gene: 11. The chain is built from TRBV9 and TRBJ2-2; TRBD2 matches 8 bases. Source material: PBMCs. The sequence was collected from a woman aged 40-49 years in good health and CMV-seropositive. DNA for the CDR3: TGTGCCAGCAGCCCCGCCGGAGCGGGGGTCCCCGGGGAGCTGTTTTTT. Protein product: CASSPAGAGVPGELFF.